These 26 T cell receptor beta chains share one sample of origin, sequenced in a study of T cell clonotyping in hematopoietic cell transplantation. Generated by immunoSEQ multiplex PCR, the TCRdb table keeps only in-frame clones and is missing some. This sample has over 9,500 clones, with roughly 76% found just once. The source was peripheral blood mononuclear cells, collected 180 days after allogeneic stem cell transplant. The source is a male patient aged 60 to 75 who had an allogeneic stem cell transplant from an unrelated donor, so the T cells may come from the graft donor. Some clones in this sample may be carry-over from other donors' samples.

CDR3 in amino acids: CASSLTGGYEQYF. The CDR3 nucleotides read TGTGCCAGCAGCCTGACAGGGGGCTACGAGCAGTACTTC. The V call is TRBV2, the J call TRBJ2-7; 9 bases align to TRBD1. With V trimmed by 6 bases and J by 3 bases, 3 bases remained unmatched. This CDR3 has 13 residues. Germline V CDR1 and CDR2: SNHLY, FYNNEI.

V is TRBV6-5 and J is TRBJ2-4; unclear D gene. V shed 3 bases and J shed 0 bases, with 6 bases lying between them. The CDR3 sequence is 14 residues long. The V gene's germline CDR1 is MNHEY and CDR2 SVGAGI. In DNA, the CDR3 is TGTGCCAGCAGTTATAGTCTAGCCAAAAACATTCAGTACTTC. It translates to CASSYSLAKNIQYF.

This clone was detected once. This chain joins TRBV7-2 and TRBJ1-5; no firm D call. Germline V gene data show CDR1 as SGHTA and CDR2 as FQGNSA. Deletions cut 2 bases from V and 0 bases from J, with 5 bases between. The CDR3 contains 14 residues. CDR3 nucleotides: TGTGCCAGCAGCTTACTACCTAGCAATCAGCCCCAGCATTTT. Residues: CASSLLPSNQPQHF.

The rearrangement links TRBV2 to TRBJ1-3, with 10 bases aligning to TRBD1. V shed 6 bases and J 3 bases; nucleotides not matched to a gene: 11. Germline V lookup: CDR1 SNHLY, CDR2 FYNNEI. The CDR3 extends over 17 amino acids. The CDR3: CASRPGTGAKDGNTIYF. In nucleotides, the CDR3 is TGTGCCAGCAGACCCGGGACAGGGGCCAAGGATGGAAACACCATATATTTT.

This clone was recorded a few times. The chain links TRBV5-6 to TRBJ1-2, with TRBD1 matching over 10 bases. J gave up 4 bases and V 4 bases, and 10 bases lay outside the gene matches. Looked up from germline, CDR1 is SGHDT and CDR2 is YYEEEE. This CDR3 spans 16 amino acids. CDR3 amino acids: CASSPWGTGEVYGYTF. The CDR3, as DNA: TGTGCCAGCAGCCCCTGGGGGACAGGGGAGGTCTATGGCTACACCTTC.

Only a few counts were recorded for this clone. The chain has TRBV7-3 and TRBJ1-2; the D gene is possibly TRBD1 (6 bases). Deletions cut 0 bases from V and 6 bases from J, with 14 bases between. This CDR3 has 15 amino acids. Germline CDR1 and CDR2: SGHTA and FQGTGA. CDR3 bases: TGTGCCAGCAGCTTAACTGGCACAGGGAGACATGGCTACACCTTC. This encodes CASSLTGTGRHGYTF.

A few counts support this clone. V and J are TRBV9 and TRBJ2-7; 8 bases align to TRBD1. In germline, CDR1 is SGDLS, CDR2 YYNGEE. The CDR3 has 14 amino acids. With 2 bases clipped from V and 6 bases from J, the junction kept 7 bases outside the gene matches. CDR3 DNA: TGTGCCAGCAGCGTGCCGACGACAGGGGCCGAGCAGTACTTC. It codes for CASSVPTTGAEQYF.

The CDR3 region has the DNA TGCGCCAGCAGCCAAGACAGGGTCGACAAAACCGGGGAGCTGTTTTTT. This translates into CASSQDRVDKTGELFF. The rearrangement joins TRBV4-3 to TRBJ2-2; D possibly corresponds to TRBD1 (5 bases). The CDR3 is 16 residues long. V lost 0 bases and J 5 bases, leaving 13 bases between the germline ends. CDR1 is LGHNA and CDR2 is YSLEER in the germline V gene.

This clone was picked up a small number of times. Written as DNA, the CDR3 is TGTGCCAGCAGCTCCGGGACGGACCGGACACCCCTCCACTTT. Translating it yields CASSSGTDRTPLHF. V usage is TRBV5-4 and J usage is TRBJ1-6, with a weak D call TRBD1 (5 bases). In germline, CDR1 is SGHNT, CDR2 YYREEE (reference sequence). Trimming cost V 3 bases and J 11 bases, with 15 bases left between them. The CDR3 has 14 residues.

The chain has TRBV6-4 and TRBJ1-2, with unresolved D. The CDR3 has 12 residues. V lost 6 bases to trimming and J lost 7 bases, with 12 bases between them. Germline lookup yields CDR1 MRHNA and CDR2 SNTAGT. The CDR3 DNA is TGTGCCAGCAGGGGTGGAGACATTGGCTACACCTTC. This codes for CASRGGDIGYTF.

The DNA of the CDR3 is TGTGCCAGCAGTCCAATACAGGGGGCGAACACTGAAGCTTTCTTT. Amino acid sequence: CASSPIQGANTEAFF. The chain employs TRBV28 and TRBJ1-1; TRBD1 matches at 9 bases. The CDR3 is 15 residues long. The germline gives CDR1 MDHEN, CDR2 SYDVKM. After removal of 5 bases from V and 1 base from J, the junction contained 5 bases not matched to a gene.

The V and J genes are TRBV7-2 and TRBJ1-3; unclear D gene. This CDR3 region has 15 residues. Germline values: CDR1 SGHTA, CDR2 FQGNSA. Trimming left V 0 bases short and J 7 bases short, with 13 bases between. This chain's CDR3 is CASSLARSLGNTIYF. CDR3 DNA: TGTGCCAGCAGCTTAGCTCGGTCCCTTGGGAACACCATATATTTT.

CDR3 loop: CASSPGQGFWATNEKLFF. The DNA of the CDR3 is TGTGCCAGCAGCCCTGGACAGGGCTTTTGGGCAACTAATGAAAAACTGTTTTTT. The J gene is TRBJ1-4, the V gene TRBV7-8; TRBD1 matches at 8 bases. The CDR3 extends over 18 amino acids. The germline V gene encodes CDR1 SGHVS and CDR2 FQNEAQ. V lost 5 bases and J lost 0; bases outside the gene matches: 11.

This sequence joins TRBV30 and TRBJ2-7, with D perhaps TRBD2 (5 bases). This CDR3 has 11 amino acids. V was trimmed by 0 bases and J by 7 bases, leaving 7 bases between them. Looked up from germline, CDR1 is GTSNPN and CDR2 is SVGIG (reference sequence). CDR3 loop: CAWSVRGEQYF. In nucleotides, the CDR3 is TGTGCCTGGAGTGTACGAGGGGAGCAGTACTTC.

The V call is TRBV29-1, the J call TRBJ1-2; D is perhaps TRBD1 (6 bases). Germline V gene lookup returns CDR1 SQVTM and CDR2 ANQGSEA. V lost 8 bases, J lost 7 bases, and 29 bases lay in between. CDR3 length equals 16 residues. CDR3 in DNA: TGCAGCATACTAAGAATGGGGGGGGGCGCGCTTTTTGGCTACACCTTC. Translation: CSILRMGGGALFGYTF.

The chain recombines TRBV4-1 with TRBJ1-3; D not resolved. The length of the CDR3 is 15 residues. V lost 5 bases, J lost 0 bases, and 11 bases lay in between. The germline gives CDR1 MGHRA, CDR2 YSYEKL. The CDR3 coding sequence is TGCGCCAGCAGCAACACACCTAGCTCTGGAAACACCATATATTTT. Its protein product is CASSNTPSSGNTIYF.

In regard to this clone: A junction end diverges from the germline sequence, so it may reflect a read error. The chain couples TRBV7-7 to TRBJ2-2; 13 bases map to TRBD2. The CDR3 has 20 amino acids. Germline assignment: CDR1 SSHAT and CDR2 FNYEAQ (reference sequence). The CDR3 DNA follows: TGTGCTAGCAGCCCCCTCGAAGCGGGGACTAGCGGGATTCAGGCCGGGGAGCTGTTTTTT. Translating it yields CASSPLEAGTSGIQAGELFF.

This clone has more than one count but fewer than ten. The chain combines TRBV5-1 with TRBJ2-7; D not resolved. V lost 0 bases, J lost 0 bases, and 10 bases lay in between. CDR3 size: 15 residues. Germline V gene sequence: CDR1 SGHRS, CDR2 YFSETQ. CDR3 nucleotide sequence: TGCGCCAGCAGCTTGGGTGAGGACCTCTCCTACGAGCAGTACTTC. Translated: CASSLGEDLSYEQYF.

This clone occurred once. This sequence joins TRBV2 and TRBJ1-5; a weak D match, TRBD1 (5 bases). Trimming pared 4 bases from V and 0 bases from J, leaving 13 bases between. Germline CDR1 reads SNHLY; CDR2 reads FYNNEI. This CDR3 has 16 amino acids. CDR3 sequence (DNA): TGTGCCAGCAGTGTGGAGGGGAAAAATAGCAATCAGCCCCAGCATTTT. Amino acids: CASSVEGKNSNQPQHF.

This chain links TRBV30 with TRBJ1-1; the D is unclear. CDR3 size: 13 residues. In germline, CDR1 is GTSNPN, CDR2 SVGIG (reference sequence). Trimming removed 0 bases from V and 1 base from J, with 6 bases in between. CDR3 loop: CAWSVDRNTEAFF. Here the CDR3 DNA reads TGTGCCTGGAGTGTAGATCGGAACACTGAAGCTTTCTTT.

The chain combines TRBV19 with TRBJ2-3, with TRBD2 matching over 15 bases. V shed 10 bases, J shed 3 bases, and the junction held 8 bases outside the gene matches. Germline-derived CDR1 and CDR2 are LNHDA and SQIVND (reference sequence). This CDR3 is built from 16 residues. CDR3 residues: CAISPGLAGGTDTQYF. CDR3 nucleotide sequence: TGTGCCATCTCCCCGGGACTAGCGGGAGGAACAGATACGCAGTATTTT.

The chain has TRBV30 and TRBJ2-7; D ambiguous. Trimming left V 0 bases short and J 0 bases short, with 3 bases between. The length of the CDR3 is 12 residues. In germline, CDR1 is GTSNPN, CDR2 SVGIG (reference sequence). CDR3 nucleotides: TGTGCCTGGAGTGTATCCTCCTACGAGCAGTACTTC. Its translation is CAWSVSSYEQYF. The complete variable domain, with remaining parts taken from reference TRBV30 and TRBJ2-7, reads SQTIHQWPATLVQPVGSPLSLECTVEGTSNPNLYWYRQAAGRGLQLLFYSVGIGQISSEVPQNLSASRPQDRQFILSSKKLLLSDSGFYLCAWSVSSYEQYFGPGTRLTVT.

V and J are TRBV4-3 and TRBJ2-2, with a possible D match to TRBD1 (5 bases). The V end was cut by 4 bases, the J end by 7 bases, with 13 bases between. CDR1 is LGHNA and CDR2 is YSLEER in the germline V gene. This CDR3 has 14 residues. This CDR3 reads CASSRLGRHGELFF. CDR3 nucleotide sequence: TGCGCCAGCAGCCGGCTGGGGCGGCACGGGGAGCTGTTTTTT.

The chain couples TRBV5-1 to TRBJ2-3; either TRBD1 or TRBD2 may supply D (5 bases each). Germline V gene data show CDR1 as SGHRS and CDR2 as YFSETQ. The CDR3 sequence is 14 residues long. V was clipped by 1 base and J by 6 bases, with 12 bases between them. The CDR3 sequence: CASSLSRGADTQYF. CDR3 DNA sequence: TGCGCCAGCAGCTTGTCGAGGGGCGCGGATACGCAGTATTTT.

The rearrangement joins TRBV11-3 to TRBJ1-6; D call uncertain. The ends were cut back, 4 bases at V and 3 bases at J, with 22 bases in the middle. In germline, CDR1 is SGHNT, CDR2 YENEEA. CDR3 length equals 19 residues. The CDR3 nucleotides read TGTGCCAGCAGCTCCCAAGCAGTTCGAGACTCCTTCTATAATTCACCCCTCCACTTT. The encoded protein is CASSSQAVRDSFYNSPLHF.

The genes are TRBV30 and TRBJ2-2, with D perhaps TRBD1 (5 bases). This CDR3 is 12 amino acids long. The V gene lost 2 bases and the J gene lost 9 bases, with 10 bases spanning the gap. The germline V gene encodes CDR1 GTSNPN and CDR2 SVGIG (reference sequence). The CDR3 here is CAWSPRTRELFF. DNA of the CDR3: TGTGCCTGGAGTCCCCGGACAAGGGAGCTGTTTTTT.